This T cell receptor (beta chain) was retrieved from a study of T-cell reconstitution after alpha-beta-depleted transplantation in children. Study-level findings and limits: Newly made T cells mostly supplied T-cell counts and diversity one year after transplant. Some patients showed high day-60 TCRbeta diversity, which derived from surviving recipient T cells and thymic progenitors. Approximately two months post-transplant, alpha-beta T cells reportedly originated from several hundred expanded graft clones.

This clonotype was found many times. Its specificity is not known. The CDR3 has 15 amino acids. Germline CDR1 is SGHRS and CDR2 is YFSETQ. V lost 4 bases to trimming and J lost 9 bases; unmatched junction nucleotides: 14. Preparing the TCRbeta library involved the use of unique molecular identifiers. Each CDR3 protein gets one entry after TCRdb re-called the PCR reads with MiXCR. The repertoire holds around 300,000 distinct CDR3 sequences, with less than 9.5% as singletons. The starting material was peripheral blood, obtained 360 days after TCRalphabeta/CD19-depleted stem cell transplant. This clonotype was sampled from a female patient between 2 and 15 years old who had a stem cell transplant for Fanconi anemia, so the T cells may come from the graft donor. The chain couples TRBV5-1 to TRBJ2-5; the match to TRBD2 covers 8 bases. The CDR3 coding sequence is TGCGCCAGCAGCACCTTAGGACTAGCCGATATCGCCCAGTACTTC. The encoded protein is CASSTLGLADIAQYF.